The 18 T cell receptor beta chains below all came from one sample that was sequenced in a study of T cells in Graves' hyperthyroidism and ophthalmopathy. What was amplified from RNA transcripts were TCR beta CDR3 regions. TCR CDR3 underwent first-round RT-PCR with the HTBI primer set. TCRdb reanalysed the multiplex PCR reads using MiXCR and keeps one entry per CDR3 protein. The data hold 300,000 to 400,000 distinct CDR3 sequences, with around a sixth observed a single time. Sequencing used blood. The receptors shown here come from a woman between 50 and 59 years old with Graves' hyperthyroidism.

CDR3: CASQGQSAGELFF. CDR3 in DNA: TGTGCCTCGCAGGGGCAGTCGGCCGGGGAGCTGTTTTTT. The rearrangement links TRBV30 to TRBJ2-2; a weak D match, TRBD1 (6 bases). V lost 7 bases and J 6 bases, leaving 15 bases between the germline ends. Per germline, CDR1 GTSNPN and CDR2 SVGIG (reference sequence). The CDR3 is 13 amino acids.

At least ten counts were recorded for this clonotype. The chain employs TRBV12-5 and TRBJ2-1; TRBD2 aligns across 9 bases. This CDR3 contains 17 residues. The germline gives CDR1 LGHNT, CDR2 FRNRAP. Trimming took 3 bases from V and 0 from J; bases not matched to a gene: 6. The CDR3 protein is CASGLGSGGSSYNEQFF. CDR3 in DNA: TGTGCTAGTGGTTTAGGGAGCGGGGGGAGCTCCTACAATGAGCAGTTCTTC.

This clonotype was picked up a small number of times. The gene calls are TRBV18 and TRBJ2-7; D is tentatively TRBD1 or TRBD2 (5 bases each). Trimming took off 3 bases at V and 2 bases at J, with 14 bases between the two ends. Germline CDR1 KGHSH, CDR2 LQKENI. The CDR3 runs to 15 residues. The chain's CDR3 is CASSPGATTTYEQYF. The CDR3 DNA reads TGTGCCAGCTCACCCGGGGCTACTACCACCTACGAGCAGTACTTC.

This clonotype was counted only a few times. The V and J genes are TRBV11-2 and TRBJ2-1; a weak D match, TRBD2 (5 bases). The germline V gene has CDR1 SGHAT and CDR2 FQNNGV. The CDR3 length is 15 residues. Trimming took 5 bases from V and 1 from J, leaving 12 bases between them. Written as DNA, the CDR3 is TGTGCCAGCAGCCCCCATGGCGGGTCCTACAATGAGCAGTTCTTC. Its translation is CASSPHGGSYNEQFF.

The chain employs TRBV9 and TRBJ1-1, with 7 bases identical to TRBD1. Trimming removed 0 bases from V and 1 base from J; junction bases left unmatched: 15. This CDR3 has 19 residues. Germline values: CDR1 SGDLS, CDR2 YYNGEE. The CDR3 nucleotides are TGTGCCAGCAGCGTAGCCCTATTCATACAGGGGAGCGGGAACACTGAAGCTTTCTTT. It encodes CASSVALFIQGSGNTEAFF.

There are many counts of this clonotype. This chain links TRBV27 with TRBJ2-3, with D unclear. CDR1 MNHEY and CDR2 SMNVEV come from the germline V gene (reference sequence). V dropped 4 bases and J dropped 5 bases, with 7 bases sitting between them. The CDR3 loop spans 12 amino acids. CDR3 DNA sequence: TGTGCCAGCAGTTCCGTGGGAGATACGCAGTATTTT. As protein: CASSSVGDTQYF.

CDR3 in amino acids: CASSPRDRGVQETQYF. CDR3 nucleotide sequence: TGTGCCAGCAGCCCCCGGGACAGGGGAGTCCAAGAGACCCAGTACTTC. The chain combines TRBV5-4 with TRBJ2-5, with 10 bases aligning to TRBD1. Germline V gives CDR1 SGHNT, CDR2 YYREEE (reference sequence). The CDR3 is 16 residues long. V gave up 4 bases and J gave up 1 base; unmatched junction bases: 7.

The table lists this clonotype with a few counts. This chain joins TRBV11-2 and TRBJ2-1, with 7 nucleotides matching TRBD2. The CDR3 extends over 15 amino acids. Germline CDR1 SGHAT, CDR2 FQNNGV. After removal of 4 bases from V and 8 bases from J, the junction contained 11 bases not matched to a gene. CDR3 sequence: CASSSQLERGDEQFF. The DNA of the CDR3 is TGTGCCAGCAGCTCTCAACTAGAGCGGGGAGATGAGCAGTTCTTC.

This clonotype was found a few times. This chain joins TRBV29-1 and TRBJ2-3, with 10 bases lining up with TRBD1. V lost 3 bases, J lost 9 bases, and 12 bases stayed unmatched. Germline V gene lookup returns CDR1 SQVTM and CDR2 ANQGSEA. The CDR3 spans 15 residues. In DNA form, the CDR3 reads TGCAGCGTTGATTCCGGGACAGGGGCGGCCGAGACGCAGTATTTT. Its protein product is CSVDSGTGAAETQYF.

This clonotype was picked up a small number of times. This chain connects TRBV11-2 to TRBJ1-2; the D gene is possibly TRBD1 (5 bases). V lost 4 bases, J lost 4 bases, and 19 bases lay in between. This CDR3 has 16 residues. Germline-derived CDR1 and CDR2 are SGHAT and FQNNGV. CDR3 loop: CASSSRGGVVSYGYTF. CDR3 nucleotide sequence: TGTGCCAGCAGCTCCCGGGGAGGGGTCGTTAGCTATGGCTACACCTTC.

This clonotype showed up just a few times. J is TRBJ1-2 and V is TRBV5-4; D is possibly TRBD1 (6 bases). The ends were cut back, 4 bases at V and 11 bases at J, with 15 bases in the middle. The CDR3 consists of 12 residues. Germline V lookup: CDR1 SGHNT, CDR2 YYREEE (reference sequence). The CDR3 loop reads CASSLDSGRYTF. The CDR3 DNA sequence: TGTGCCAGCAGCCTGGACAGCGGGCGATACACCTTC.

This clonotype was observed many times. The V and J genes are TRBV20-1 and TRBJ2-3, with TRBD1 matching over 7 bases. Trimming took 6 bases from V and 4 from J; bases not matched to a gene: 10. The CDR3 contains 14 residues. Germline CDR1 is DFQATT and CDR2 is SNEGSKA (reference sequence). CDR3 bases: TGCAGTGCCGCAGGGGGATATGGCCCAGATACGCAGTATTTT. As protein: CSAAGGYGPDTQYF.

The chain employs TRBV7-2 and TRBJ2-2, with D perhaps TRBD2 (6 bases). V shed 5 bases and J shed 1 base, with 14 bases lying between them. CDR3 size: 16 residues. In germline, CDR1 is SGHTA, CDR2 FQGNSA. As DNA, the CDR3 is TGTGCCAGCAGCCAGAGACCCGGGGGGAACACCGGGGAGCTGTTTTTT. This encodes CASSQRPGGNTGELFF.

This clonotype has more than one count but fewer than ten. The chain carries TRBV20-1 and TRBJ1-2; D is uncertain. The CDR3 is made up of 12 amino acids. Germline V CDR1 and CDR2: DFQATT, SNEGSKA (reference sequence). The V gene lost 8 bases and the J gene lost 4 bases, with 14 bases spanning the gap. CDR3 residues: CSTHQELYGYTF. As DNA, the CDR3 is TGCAGTACTCATCAGGAGCTCTATGGCTACACCTTC.

This clonotype has just a few counts. The rearrangement links TRBV12-3 or TRBV12-4 to TRBJ2-3; TRBD2 agrees at 8 bases. This CDR3 comprises 15 residues. V trimming: 6 bases; J trimming: 7 bases; junction bases outside the gene matches: 12. As DNA, the CDR3 is TGTGCCAGCAGGACCGGGACTAGGAGGTTAAATACGCAGTATTTT. Its translation is CASRTGTRRLNTQYF.

This clonotype was seen at least ten times. The rearrangement uses TRBV3-1 and TRBJ1-1; D uncertain. Germline CDR1 LGHDT, CDR2 YNNKEL (reference sequence). The CDR3 runs to 14 residues. The V end was cut by 1 base, the J end by 2 bases, with 8 bases between. CDR3 in DNA: TGTGCCAGCAGCCAAGGCCAGCAAAACACTGAAGCTTTCTTT. This codes for CASSQGQQNTEAFF. Full variable domain (remainder filled in from reference TRBV3-1 and TRBJ1-1): DTAVSQTPKYLVTQMGNDKSIKCEQNLGHDTMYWYKQDSKKFLKIMFSYNNKELIINETVPNRFSPKSPDKAHLNLHINSLELGDSAVYFCASSQGQQNTEAFFGQGTRLTVV.

The chain uses TRBV20-1 and TRBJ2-3, with unresolved D. The CDR3 totals 14 residues. Trimming left V 1 base short and J 4 bases short, with 12 bases between. The germline gives CDR1 DFQATT, CDR2 SNEGSKA (reference sequence). CDR3 sequence reads: CSARGPPAADTQYF. The CDR3 DNA reads TGCAGTGCTAGAGGGCCTCCCGCGGCAGATACGCAGTATTTT.

This clonotype occurred a few times. This rearrangement joins TRBV5-1 to TRBJ2-7; 10 bases match TRBD2. The V gene's germline CDR1 is SGHRS and CDR2 YFSETQ. J was trimmed by 0 bases and V by 7 bases; bases with no gene match: 13. This CDR3 spans 17 amino acids. This chain's CDR3 is CASHFSGRTQSSYEQYF. The CDR3 DNA is TGCGCCAGCCATTTTAGCGGGAGGACGCAGAGCTCCTACGAGCAGTACTTC. Full variable domain (rest looked up from reference TRBV5-1 and TRBJ2-7): KAGVTQTPRYLIKTRGQQVTLSCSPISGHRSVSWYQQTPGQGLQFLFEYFSETQRNKGNFPGRFSGRQFSNSRSEMNVSTLELGDSALYLCASHFSGRTQSSYEQYFGPGTRLTVT.